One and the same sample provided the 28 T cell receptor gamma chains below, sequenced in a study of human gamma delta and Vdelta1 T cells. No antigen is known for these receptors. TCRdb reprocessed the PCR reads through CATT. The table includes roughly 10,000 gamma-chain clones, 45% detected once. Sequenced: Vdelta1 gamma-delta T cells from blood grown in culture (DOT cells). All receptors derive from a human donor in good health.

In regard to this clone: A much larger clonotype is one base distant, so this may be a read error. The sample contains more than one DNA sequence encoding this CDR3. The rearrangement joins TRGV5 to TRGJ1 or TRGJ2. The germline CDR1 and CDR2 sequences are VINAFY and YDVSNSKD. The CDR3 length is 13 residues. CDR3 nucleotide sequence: TGTGCCACCTGGGACAGGCCGGGGTATAAAAAACTCTTT. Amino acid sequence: CATWDRPGYKKLF.

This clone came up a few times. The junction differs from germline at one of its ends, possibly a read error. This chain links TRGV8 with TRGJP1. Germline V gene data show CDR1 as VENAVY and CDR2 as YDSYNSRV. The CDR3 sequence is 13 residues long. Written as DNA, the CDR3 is TGTGCCACCCGGGATACCACTGGTTGGTTCAAGATATTT. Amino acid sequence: CATRDTTGWFKIF.

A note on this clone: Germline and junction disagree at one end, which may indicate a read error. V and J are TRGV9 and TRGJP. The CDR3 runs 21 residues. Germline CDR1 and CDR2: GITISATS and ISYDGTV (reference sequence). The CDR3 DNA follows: TGTGCCTTGTGGGAGGTGCAAGTTTGGAGGGGCAAAGAGTTGGACAAAAAAATCAAGGTATTT. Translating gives CALWEVQVWRGKELDKKIKVF.

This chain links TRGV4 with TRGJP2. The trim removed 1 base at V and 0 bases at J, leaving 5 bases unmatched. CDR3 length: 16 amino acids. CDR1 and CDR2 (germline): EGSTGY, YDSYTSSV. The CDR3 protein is CATWDGRYSSDWIKTF. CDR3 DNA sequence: TGTGCCACCTGGGATGGAAGATATAGTAGTGATTGGATCAAGACGTTT.

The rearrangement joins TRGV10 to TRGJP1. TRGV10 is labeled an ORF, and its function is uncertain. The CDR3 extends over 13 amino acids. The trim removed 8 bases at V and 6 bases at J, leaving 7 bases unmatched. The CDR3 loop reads CAAWITPGWFKIF. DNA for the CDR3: TGTGCTGCGTGGATAACGCCTGGTTGGTTCAAGATATTT.

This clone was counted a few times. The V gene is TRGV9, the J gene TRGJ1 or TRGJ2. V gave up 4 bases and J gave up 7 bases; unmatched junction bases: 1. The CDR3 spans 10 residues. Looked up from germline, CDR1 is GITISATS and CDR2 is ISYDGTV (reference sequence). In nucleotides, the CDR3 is TGTGCCTTGTGGGACTATAAGAAACTCTTT. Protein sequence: CALWDYKKLF.

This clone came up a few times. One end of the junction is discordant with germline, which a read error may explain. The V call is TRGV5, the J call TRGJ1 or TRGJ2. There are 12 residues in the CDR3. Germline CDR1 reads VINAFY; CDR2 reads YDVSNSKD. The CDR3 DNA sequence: TGTGCCACCCGGGACAGGCGCAATAAGAAACTCTTT. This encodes CATRDRRNKKLF.

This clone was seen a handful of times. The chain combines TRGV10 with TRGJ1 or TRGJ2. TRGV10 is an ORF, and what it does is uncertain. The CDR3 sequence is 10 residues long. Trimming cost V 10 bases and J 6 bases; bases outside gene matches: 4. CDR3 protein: CAAFSYKKLF. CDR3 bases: TGTGCTGCGTTTTCTTATAAGAAACTCTTT.

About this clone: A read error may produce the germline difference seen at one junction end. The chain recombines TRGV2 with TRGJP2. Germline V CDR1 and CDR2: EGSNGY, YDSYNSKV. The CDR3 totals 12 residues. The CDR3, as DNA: TGTACCACCTGGGATTGGGATTGGATCAAGACGTTT. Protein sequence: CTTWDWDWIKTF.

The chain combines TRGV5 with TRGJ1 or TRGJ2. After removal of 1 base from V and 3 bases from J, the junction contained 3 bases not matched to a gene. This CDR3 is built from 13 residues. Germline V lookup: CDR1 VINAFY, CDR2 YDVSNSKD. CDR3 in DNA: TGTGCCACCTGGGACAGCGGTTATTATAAGAAACTCTTT. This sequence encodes CATWDSGYYKKLF.

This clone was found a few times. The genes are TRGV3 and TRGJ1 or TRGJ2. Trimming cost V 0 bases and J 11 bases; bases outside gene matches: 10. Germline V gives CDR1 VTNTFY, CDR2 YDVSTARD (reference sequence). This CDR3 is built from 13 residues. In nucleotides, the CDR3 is TGTGCCACCTGGGACAGGCCGAGGATTGAGAAACTCTTT. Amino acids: CATWDRPRIEKLF.

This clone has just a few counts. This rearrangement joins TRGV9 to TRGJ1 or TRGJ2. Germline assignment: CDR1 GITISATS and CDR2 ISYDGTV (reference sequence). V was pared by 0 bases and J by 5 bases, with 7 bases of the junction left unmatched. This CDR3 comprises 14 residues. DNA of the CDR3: TGTGCCTTGTGGGAGGTGCTTGAAGATTATAAGAAACTCTTT. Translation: CALWEVLEDYKKLF.

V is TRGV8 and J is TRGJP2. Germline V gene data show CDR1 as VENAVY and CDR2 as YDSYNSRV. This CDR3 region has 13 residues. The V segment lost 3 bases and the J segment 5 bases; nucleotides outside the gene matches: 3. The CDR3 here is CATWDWSDWIKTF. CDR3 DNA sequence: TGTGCCACCTGGGATTGGAGTGATTGGATCAAGACGTTT.

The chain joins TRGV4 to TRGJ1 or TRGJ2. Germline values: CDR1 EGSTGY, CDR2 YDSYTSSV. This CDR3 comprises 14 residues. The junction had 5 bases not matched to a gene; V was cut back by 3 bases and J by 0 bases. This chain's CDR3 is CATWDQPNYYKKLF. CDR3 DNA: TGTGCCACCTGGGATCAACCGAATTATTATAAGAAACTCTTT.

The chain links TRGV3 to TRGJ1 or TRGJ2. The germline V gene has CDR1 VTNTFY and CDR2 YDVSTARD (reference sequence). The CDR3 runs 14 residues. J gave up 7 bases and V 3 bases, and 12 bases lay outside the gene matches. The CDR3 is CATWDVPLGYKKLF. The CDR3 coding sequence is TGTGCCACCTGGGACGTTCCGCTGGGGTATAAGAAACTCTTT.

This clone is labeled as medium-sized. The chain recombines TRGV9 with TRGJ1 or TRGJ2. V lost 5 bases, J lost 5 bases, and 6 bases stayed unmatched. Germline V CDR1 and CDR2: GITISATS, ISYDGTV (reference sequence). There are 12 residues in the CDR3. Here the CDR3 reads CALWGVDYKKLF. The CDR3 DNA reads TGTGCCTTGTGGGGGGTTGATTATAAGAAACTCTTT.

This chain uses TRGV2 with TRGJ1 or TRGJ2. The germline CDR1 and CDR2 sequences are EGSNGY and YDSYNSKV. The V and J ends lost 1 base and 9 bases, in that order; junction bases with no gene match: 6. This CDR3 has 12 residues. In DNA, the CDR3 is TGTGCCACCTGGGACGGTAGTTTTAAGAAACTCTTT. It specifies CATWDGSFKKLF.

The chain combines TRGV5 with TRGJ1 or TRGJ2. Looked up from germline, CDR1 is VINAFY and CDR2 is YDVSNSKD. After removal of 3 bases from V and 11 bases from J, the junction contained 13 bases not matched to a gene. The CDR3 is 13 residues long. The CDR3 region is CATWDGNAWEKLF. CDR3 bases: TGTGCCACCTGGGACGGGAACGCCTGGGAGAAACTCTTT.

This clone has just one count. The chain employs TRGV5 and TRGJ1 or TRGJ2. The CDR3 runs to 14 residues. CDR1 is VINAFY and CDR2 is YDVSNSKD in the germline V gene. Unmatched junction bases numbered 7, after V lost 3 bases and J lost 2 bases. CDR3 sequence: CATWDGRDYYKKLF. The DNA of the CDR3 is TGTGCCACCTGGGACGGAAGAGATTATTATAAGAAACTCTTT.

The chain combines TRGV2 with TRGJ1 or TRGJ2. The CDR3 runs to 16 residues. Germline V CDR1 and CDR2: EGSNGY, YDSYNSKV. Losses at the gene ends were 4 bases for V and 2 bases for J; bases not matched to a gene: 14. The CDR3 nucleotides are TGTGCCACCTGGGATCGCCAGGATGGGGATTATTATAAGAAACTCTTT. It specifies CATWDRQDGDYYKKLF.

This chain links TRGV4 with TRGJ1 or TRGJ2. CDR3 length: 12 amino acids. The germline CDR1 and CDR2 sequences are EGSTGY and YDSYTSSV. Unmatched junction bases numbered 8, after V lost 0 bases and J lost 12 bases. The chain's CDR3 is CATWDGRLGKLF. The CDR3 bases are TGTGCCACCTGGGATGGGCGATTGGGGAAACTCTTT.

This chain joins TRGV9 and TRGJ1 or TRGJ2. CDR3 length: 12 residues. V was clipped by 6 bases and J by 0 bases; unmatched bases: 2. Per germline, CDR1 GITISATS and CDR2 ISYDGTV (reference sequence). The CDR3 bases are TGTGCCTTGTGGCGGAATTATTATAAGAAACTCTTT. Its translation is CALWRNYYKKLF.

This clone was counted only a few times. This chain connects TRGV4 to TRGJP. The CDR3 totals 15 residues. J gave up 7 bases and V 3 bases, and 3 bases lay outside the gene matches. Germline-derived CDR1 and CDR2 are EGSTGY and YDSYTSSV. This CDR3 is CATWDFELGKKIKVF. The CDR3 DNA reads TGTGCCACCTGGGATTTTGAGTTGGGCAAAAAAATCAAGGTATTT.

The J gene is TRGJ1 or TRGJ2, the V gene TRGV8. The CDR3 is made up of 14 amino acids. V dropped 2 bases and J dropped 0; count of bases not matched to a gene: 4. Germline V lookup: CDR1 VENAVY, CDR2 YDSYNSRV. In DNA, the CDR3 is TGTGCCACCTGGGATACCTCGAATTATTATAAGAAACTCTTT. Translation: CATWDTSNYYKKLF.

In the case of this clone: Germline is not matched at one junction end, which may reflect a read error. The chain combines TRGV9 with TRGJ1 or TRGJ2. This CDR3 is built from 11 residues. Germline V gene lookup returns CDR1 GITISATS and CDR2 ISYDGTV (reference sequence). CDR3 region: CAMWEVLGKLF. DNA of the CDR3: TGTGCCATGTGGGAGGTGCTTGGGAAACTCTTT.

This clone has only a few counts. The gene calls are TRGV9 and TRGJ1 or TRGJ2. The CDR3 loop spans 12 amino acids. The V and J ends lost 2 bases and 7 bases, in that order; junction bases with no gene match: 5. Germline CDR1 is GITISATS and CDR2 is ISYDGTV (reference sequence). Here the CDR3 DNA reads TGTGCCTTGTGGGAGGGAGAGTATAAGAAACTCTTT. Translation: CALWEGEYKKLF.

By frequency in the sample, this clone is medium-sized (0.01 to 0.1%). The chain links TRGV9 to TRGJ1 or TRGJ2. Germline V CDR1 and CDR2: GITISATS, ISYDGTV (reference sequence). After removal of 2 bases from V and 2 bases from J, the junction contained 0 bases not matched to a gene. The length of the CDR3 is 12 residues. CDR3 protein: CALWEDYYKKLF. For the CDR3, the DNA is TGTGCCTTGTGGGAGGATTATTATAAGAAACTCTTT.

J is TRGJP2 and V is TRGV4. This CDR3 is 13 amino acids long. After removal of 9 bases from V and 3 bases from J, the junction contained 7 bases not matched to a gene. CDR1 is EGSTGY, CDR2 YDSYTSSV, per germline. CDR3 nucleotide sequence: TGTGCCACCCGGGCGGGTAGTGATTGGATCAAGACGTTT. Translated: CATRAGSDWIKTF.